Below, one T cell receptor (beta chain) is given with its context. Germline V gives CDR1 SNHLY, CDR2 FYNNEI. CDR3 length: 14 amino acids. The J segment lost 7 bases and the V segment lost 10 bases, leaving 12 bases of the junction unmatched. The sample is drawn from a study of blood T cell repertoires in COVID-19. At the level of the study: COVID-19 samples, acute and convalescent, were from the United States, Italy and Spain. PBMCs, B-cell-depleted T cells, or T cells were the source of the cDNA or gDNA that made up the material.

In the source study's methods: Counts of nucleated cells, estimated from reference gene primer amplification, were obtained. The table came from immunoSEQ multiplex PCR; TCRdb's copy has only in-frame clones and leaves some out. That table gives V, J and clone size, and the DNA gave D and trimming. The sample includes around 700,000 clones, about 90% of them seen just once. Sequencing used peripheral blood. The TCR comes from a woman aged 18 to 35 with acute or convalescent COVID-19. The rearrangement links TRBV2 to TRBJ2-7; 11 bases match TRBD2. This CDR3 reads CATAGLAGSSEQYF. CDR3 nucleotides: TGTGCCACCGCAGGACTAGCGGGTTCGAGTGAGCAGTACTTC.